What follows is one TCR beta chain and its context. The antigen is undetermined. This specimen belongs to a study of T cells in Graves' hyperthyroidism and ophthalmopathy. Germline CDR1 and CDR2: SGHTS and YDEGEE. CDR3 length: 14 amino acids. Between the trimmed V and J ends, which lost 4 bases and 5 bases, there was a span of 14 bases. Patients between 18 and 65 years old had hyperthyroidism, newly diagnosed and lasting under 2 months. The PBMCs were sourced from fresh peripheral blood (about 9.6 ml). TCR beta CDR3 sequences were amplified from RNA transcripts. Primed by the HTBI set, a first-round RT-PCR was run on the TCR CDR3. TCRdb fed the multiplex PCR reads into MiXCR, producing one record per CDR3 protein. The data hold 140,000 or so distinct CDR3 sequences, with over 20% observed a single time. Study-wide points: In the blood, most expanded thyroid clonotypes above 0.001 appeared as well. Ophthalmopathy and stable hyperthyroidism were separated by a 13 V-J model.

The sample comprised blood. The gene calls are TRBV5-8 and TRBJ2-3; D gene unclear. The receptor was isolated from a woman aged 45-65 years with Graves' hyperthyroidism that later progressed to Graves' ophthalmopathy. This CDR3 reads CASSEGSGRDTQYF. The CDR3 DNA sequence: TGTGCCAGCAGCGAAGGCTCAGGAAGAGATACGCAGTATTTT.